Included here is one TCR beta chain sequence, with context. Its antigen is still unknown. The germline V and J ends were trimmed by 6 bases and 2 bases, with 12 bases remaining between them. This CDR3 region has 14 residues. Germline V CDR1 and CDR2: WNHNN, SYGVQD (reference sequence). The data were taken from a study of shared clonotypes between healthy human individuals. The overall study: The cohort had a couple of women and three men, ages 18 to 49. Plates per donor: three CD4 naive, three CD4 memory, two CD8 naive, one CD8 memory. Whole-study results and caveats: Tissue TCR repertoires likely differ from these blood-only repertoires. Compared with memory subsets, naive subsets generally had larger estimated richness.

The data were produced by immunoSEQ multiplex PCR, yet TCRdb's version contains in-frame clones alone and is incomplete. This table has around 2.1 million clones, approximately 94% appearing once. Selected positively for CCR7 and CD45RO-negative, naive CD8 cells excluded terminally differentiated effector memory CD45RA+ cells. Sequenced material: naive CD8+ T cells from PBMCs. This receptor was identified in a man aged 18 to 30 in good health. Some clones in this sample may be carry-over from other donors' samples. V is TRBV10-1 and J is TRBJ2-3; TRBD2 is a possible D gene (6 bases). For the CDR3, the DNA is TGCGCCAGCAGGGAAGGGACTCTCACAGATACGCAGTATTTT. Translation: CASREGTLTDTQYF.